The 29 T cell receptor beta chains listed next were all sequenced from one sample in a study of blood T cell repertoires in COVID-19. This table comes from immunoSEQ multiplex PCR, and its TCRdb copy is limited to in-frame clones, with some not included. The sample includes some 190,000 clones, 80% to 90% seen only once; the top ten take roughly 9.7%. What was sequenced was peripheral blood. The receptors here all came from a human donor with active or convalescent COVID-19. The donor label of this sample is uncertain.

V and J are TRBV4-1 and TRBJ1-5; D gene uncertain. The V and J ends lost 1 base and 3 bases respectively, with 13 bases between them. The CDR3 consists of 16 residues. CDR1 is MGHRA and CDR2 is YSYEKL in the germline V gene. CDR3 sequence (DNA): TGCGCCAGCAGCCAAGGAACAGTTTTTTACAATCAGCCCCAGCATTTT. It codes for CASSQGTVFYNQPQHF.

This chain uses TRBV7-2 with TRBJ1-6; tentative D call: TRBD1 (6 bases). Germline CDR1 SGHTA, CDR2 FQGNSA. Trimming shortened V by 7 bases and J by 9 bases, and 19 bases separated the two germline ends. CDR3 length: 15 residues. The CDR3 nucleotides read TGTGCCAGCAAACAGGGTTTTCTTTTTTTTTCACCCCTCCACTTT. Amino acid sequence: CASKQGFLFFSPLHF.

J is TRBJ2-2 and V is TRBV3-1 (or the pseudogene TRBV3-2); 7 bases match TRBD1. CDR3 size: 16 residues. J was trimmed by 6 bases and V by 4 bases; bases with no gene match: 11. Germline lookup yields CDR1 LGHDT and CDR2 YNNKEL (reference sequence). The CDR3 protein is CASSRFTGVRAGELFF. CDR3 DNA: TGTGCCAGCAGCCGGTTTACAGGGGTGAGGGCCGGGGAGCTGTTTTTT.

The chain couples TRBV5-1 to TRBJ2-1; 9 bases align to TRBD1. The V and J ends lost 0 bases and 2 bases, in that order; junction bases with no gene match: 18. Germline CDR1 reads SGHRS; CDR2 reads YFSETQ. The CDR3 spans 21 residues. CDR3 region: CASSLGRGTGIAGVAYNEQFF. DNA for the CDR3: TGCGCCAGCAGCTTGGGGAGGGGGACAGGGATTGCGGGAGTAGCCTACAATGAGCAGTTCTTC. The full variable domain, rest sourced from reference TRBV5-1 and TRBJ2-1, is KAGVTQTPRYLIKTRGQQVTLSCSPISGHRSVSWYQQTPGQGLQFLFEYFSETQRNKGNFPGRFSGRQFSNSRSEMNVSTLELGDSALYLCASSLGRGTGIAGVAYNEQFFGPGTRLTVL.

This chain links TRBV6-5 with TRBJ1-2, with TRBD1 matching 7 bases. V shed 1 base, J shed 6 bases, and the junction held 11 bases outside the gene matches. The CDR3 is 16 amino acids. Germline lookup yields CDR1 MNHEY and CDR2 SVGAGI. The DNA for the CDR3 is TGTGCCAGCAGTTACTTCCGGGACAGCGGACGGGATGGCTACACCTTC. This sequence encodes CASSYFRDSGRDGYTF.

The chain employs TRBV27 and TRBJ1-5; TRBD1 is a possible D gene (5 bases). Germline CDR1 and CDR2: MNHEY and SMNVEV (reference sequence). CDR3 length: 15 residues. V lost 6 bases to trimming and J lost 2 bases, with 14 bases between them. CDR3 in DNA: TGTGCCAGCAGATCACAGTTAGGGGGCAATCAGCCCCAGCATTTT. It codes for CASRSQLGGNQPQHF.

The V call is TRBV15, the J call TRBJ1-4; TRBD1 matches 9 bases. CDR3 size: 12 residues. CDR1 LNHNV and CDR2 YYDKDF come from the germline V gene (reference sequence). The CDR3 is CARDRADEKLFF. The CDR3 DNA reads as TGTGCTCGGGACAGGGCGGATGAAAAACTGTTTTTT.

V gene TRBV25-1 combines with J gene TRBJ2-1; 10 bases map to TRBD1. Germline CDR1 and CDR2: MGHDK and SYGVNS. This CDR3 has 17 amino acids. The V gene end was trimmed by 1 base and the J gene end by 9 bases; junction bases not matched to a gene: 12. CDR3 nucleotides: TGTGCCAGCAGTGAATTAAAAATGGGGACAGGGGAGGGTGAGCAGTTCTTC. Translated: CASSELKMGTGEGEQFF.

The chain carries TRBV3-1 (or the pseudogene TRBV3-2) and TRBJ1-6; D is uncertain. The germline V gene has CDR1 LGHDT and CDR2 YNNKEL (reference sequence). V was pared by 4 bases and J by 0 bases, with 7 bases between. The CDR3 loop spans 15 amino acids. CDR3 coding DNA: TGTGCCAGCAGCCGACTGAGCTCCTATAATTCACCCCTCCACTTT. This sequence encodes CASSRLSSYNSPLHF.

The V and J genes are TRBV7-2 and TRBJ2-5; 9 bases align to TRBD2. The CDR3 length is 18 residues. The V and J ends lost 5 bases and 4 bases, in that order; junction bases with no gene match: 17. The germline V gene encodes CDR1 SGHTA and CDR2 FQGNSA. CDR3 protein: CASSPAGWGGGARETQYF. Written as DNA, the CDR3 is TGTGCCAGCAGCCCCGCGGGTTGGGGCGGGGGGGCCAGAGAGACCCAGTACTTC.

V is TRBV7-3 and J is TRBJ1-6; TRBD1 matches 7 bases. The CDR3 loop spans 14 amino acids. Germline V gene sequence: CDR1 SGHTA, CDR2 FQGTGA. V shed 3 bases, J shed 7 bases, and the junction held 3 bases outside the gene matches. The DNA of the CDR3 is TGTGCCAGCAGCTTGACAGGGTGGAATTCACCCCTCCACTTT. Amino acids: CASSLTGWNSPLHF.

With regard to this clone: The germline gene is not matched at one end of the junction; a read error may be the cause. This chain links TRBV19 with TRBJ2-3, with 10 nucleotides matching TRBD1. CDR3 length equals 15 residues. Germline V lookup: CDR1 LNHDA, CDR2 SQIVND (reference sequence). DNA of the CDR3: TGTGCCAGTAGGATAGGGACAGGGGAAACAGATACGCAGTATTTT. Its protein product is CASRIGTGETDTQYF.

The chain links TRBV9 to TRBJ1-3; TRBD1 aligns across 8 bases. Germline CDR1 reads SGDLS; CDR2 reads YYNGEE. V trimming: 4 bases; J trimming: 2 bases; junction bases outside the gene matches: 11. The CDR3 spans 17 residues. The CDR3 protein is CASSKLGQGGTGNTIYF. The CDR3 DNA reads as TGTGCCAGCAGCAAGCTCGGACAGGGAGGGACTGGAAACACCATATATTTT.

The chain links TRBV11-3 to TRBJ2-3; 9 bases line up with TRBD1. Looked up from germline, CDR1 is SGHNT and CDR2 is YENEEA. CDR3 length equals 14 residues. The V gene end was trimmed by 5 bases and the J gene end by 3 bases; junction bases not matched to a gene: 3. CDR3 sequence reads: CASSTGTGTDTQYF. CDR3 nucleotides: TGTGCCAGCAGCACCGGGACAGGGACAGATACGCAGTATTTT.

The rearrangement links TRBV5-1 to TRBJ2-7, with 8 bases fitting TRBD2. The germline V gene has CDR1 SGHRS and CDR2 YFSETQ. Trimming took 0 bases from V and 0 from J; bases not matched to a gene: 2. This CDR3 is built from 15 residues. The CDR3 nucleotides are TGCGCCAGCAGCTTGGAGAGCGGGAGCTCCTACGAGCAGTACTTC. Residues: CASSLESGSSYEQYF.

The V call is TRBV14, the J call TRBJ2-7; D remains unclear. Germline V gene lookup returns CDR1 SGHDN and CDR2 FVKESK. Trimming took off 5 bases at V and 4 bases at J, with 9 bases between the two ends. The CDR3 spans 12 residues. CDR3 DNA: TGTGCCAGCAGCGACCAACAGTACGAGCAGTACTTC. It translates to CASSDQQYEQYF.

V usage is TRBV7-2 and J usage is TRBJ1-2; 9 bases are shared with TRBD1. The CDR3 spans 14 residues. CDR1 SGHTA and CDR2 FQGNSA come from the germline V gene. After removal of 5 bases from V and 10 bases from J, the junction contained 11 bases not matched to a gene. As DNA, the CDR3 is TGTGCCAGCAGCCCCGGGGGGACAGGGCGTGACTACACCTTC. Translated: CASSPGGTGRDYTF.

Note on this clone: Other DNA variants within this sample encode the same CDR3. The J gene is TRBJ1-2, the V gene TRBV2; the match to TRBD1 covers 7 bases. J was trimmed by 4 bases and V by 2 bases; bases with no gene match: 4. Germline assignment: CDR1 SNHLY and CDR2 FYNNEI. The CDR3 has 14 amino acids. CDR3 in DNA: TGTGCCAGCAGTGAATCGCCAGGGGGCTATGGCTACACCTTC. This sequence encodes CASSESPGGYGYTF. The variable domain in full, with the rest retrieved from reference TRBV2 and TRBJ1-2, is EPEVTQTPSHQVTQMGQEVILRCVPISNHLYFYWYRQILGQKVEFLVSFYNNEISEKSEIFDDQFSVERPDGSNFTLKIRSTKLEDSAMYFCASSESPGGYGYTFGSGTRLTVV.

This clone was seen only once. The CDR3 DNA follows: TGTGCCTGGAGTGTCGGAGCCCATAATCAGCCCCAGCATTTT. The encoded protein is CAWSVGAHNQPQHF. The chain is built from TRBV30 and TRBJ1-5; D remains unclear. Between the trimmed V and J ends, which lost 0 bases and 4 bases, there was a span of 10 bases. Looked up from germline, CDR1 is GTSNPN and CDR2 is SVGIG (reference sequence). The CDR3 has 14 residues.

The chain joins TRBV3-1 (or the pseudogene TRBV3-2) to TRBJ2-7; unclear D gene. Looked up from germline, CDR1 is LGHDT and CDR2 is YNNKEL (reference sequence). Deletions cut 3 bases from V and 5 bases from J, with 5 bases between. The CDR3 length is 11 residues. As DNA, the CDR3 is TGTGCCAGCAGCCAGTCGGACGAGCAGTACTTC. Encoded protein: CASSQSDEQYF.

The chain has TRBV19 and TRBJ1-2, with D perhaps TRBD1 (5 bases). Germline CDR1 reads LNHDA; CDR2 reads SQIVND (reference sequence). V was clipped by 6 bases and J by 1 base, with 15 bases between them. The CDR3 extends over 15 amino acids. The CDR3 coding sequence is TGTGCCAGTAGATCCACTCCGACAGTTAACTATGGCTACACCTTC. Its translation: CASRSTPTVNYGYTF. Variable domain in full (rest from reference TRBV19 and TRBJ1-2): DGGITQSPKYLFRKEGQNVTLSCEQNLNHDAMYWYRQDPGQGLRLIYYSQIVNDFQKGDIAEGYSVSREKKESFPLTVTSAQKNPTAFYLCASRSTPTVNYGYTFGSGTRLTVV.

This chain connects TRBV2 to TRBJ1-1; D perhaps matches TRBD1 (6 bases). V was trimmed by 5 bases and J by 4 bases, leaving 23 bases between them. The CDR3 spans 17 residues. Germline V gene data show CDR1 as SNHLY and CDR2 as FYNNEI. CDR3 sequence: CASSLAGTRTVSTEAFF. The CDR3 DNA reads TGTGCCAGCAGTCTCGCCGGGACACGGACCGTTAGCACTGAAGCTTTCTTT.

The rearrangement links TRBV19 to TRBJ2-3, with a possible D match to TRBD1 (5 bases). Per the germline V gene, CDR1 is LNHDA and CDR2 is SQIVND (reference sequence). This CDR3 is 14 amino acids long. The V gene lost 5 bases and the J gene lost 5 bases, with 14 bases spanning the gap. CDR3 region: CASSLKLRGDTQYF. The DNA of the CDR3 is TGTGCCAGTAGTCTGAAACTAAGGGGAGATACGCAGTATTTT.

The chain has TRBV19 and TRBJ2-7; 11 bases match TRBD1. The CDR3 is 15 amino acids. V lost 7 bases, J lost 0 bases, and 5 bases stayed unmatched. Germline loops: CDR1 LNHDA, CDR2 SQIVND (reference sequence). In nucleotides, the CDR3 is TGTGCCAGTAAACGGACAGGGGGCAACTCCTACGAGCAGTACTTC. Translation: CASKRTGGNSYEQYF.

In its sample, this clone was seen once. The V and J genes are TRBV30 and TRBJ2-1; 10 bases map to TRBD2. This CDR3 is 15 amino acids long. The germline gives CDR1 GTSNPN, CDR2 SVGIG (reference sequence). V lost 5 bases to trimming and J lost 2 bases; unmatched junction nucleotides: 6. The DNA for the CDR3 is TGTGCCTGGGGACGAAGCGGGGGGGCCTACAATGAGCAGTTCTTC. It specifies CAWGRSGGAYNEQFF.

The chain employs TRBV30 and TRBJ1-2; 7 bases are shared with TRBD1. Germline CDR1 is GTSNPN and CDR2 is SVGIG (reference sequence). The CDR3 runs to 14 residues. Losses at the gene ends were 5 bases for V and 0 bases for J; bases not matched to a gene: 6. The CDR3 loop reads CAWGTARPNYGYTF. For the CDR3, the DNA is TGTGCCTGGGGGACAGCAAGACCTAACTATGGCTACACCTTC.

The chain links TRBV5-6 to TRBJ2-7; D may be TRBD2 (5 bases). This CDR3 has 16 amino acids. Per the germline V gene, CDR1 is SGHDT and CDR2 is YYEEEE. V shed 0 bases and J shed 1 base, with 14 bases lying between them. The CDR3 nucleotides are TGTGCCAGCAGCTTGGAGGGATTACGGAGGTCCTACGAGCAGTACTTC. It is translated as CASSLEGLRRSYEQYF.

The CDR3 nucleotides are TGTGCCAGCAGTGAGGGACTAGCGGGAGGAGGGGAGACCCAGTACTTC. This sequence encodes CASSEGLAGGGETQYF. The chain is built from TRBV6-1 and TRBJ2-5; 15 positions agree with TRBD2. V lost 3 bases, J lost 5 bases, and 4 bases stayed unmatched. This CDR3 is built from 16 residues. Germline CDR1 MNHNS, CDR2 SASEGT.

The rearrangement uses TRBV7-5 and TRBJ2-3; the D call in the table, TRBD2, was not verified against the DNA. TRBV7-5 is recorded as a pseudogene. The CDR3 is 16 amino acids. The CDR3 reads CVRSLAHGSCTDTQYF. CDR3 DNA sequence: TGTGTCAGAAGCTTAGCCCACGGGTCTTGCACAGATACGCAGTATTTT.